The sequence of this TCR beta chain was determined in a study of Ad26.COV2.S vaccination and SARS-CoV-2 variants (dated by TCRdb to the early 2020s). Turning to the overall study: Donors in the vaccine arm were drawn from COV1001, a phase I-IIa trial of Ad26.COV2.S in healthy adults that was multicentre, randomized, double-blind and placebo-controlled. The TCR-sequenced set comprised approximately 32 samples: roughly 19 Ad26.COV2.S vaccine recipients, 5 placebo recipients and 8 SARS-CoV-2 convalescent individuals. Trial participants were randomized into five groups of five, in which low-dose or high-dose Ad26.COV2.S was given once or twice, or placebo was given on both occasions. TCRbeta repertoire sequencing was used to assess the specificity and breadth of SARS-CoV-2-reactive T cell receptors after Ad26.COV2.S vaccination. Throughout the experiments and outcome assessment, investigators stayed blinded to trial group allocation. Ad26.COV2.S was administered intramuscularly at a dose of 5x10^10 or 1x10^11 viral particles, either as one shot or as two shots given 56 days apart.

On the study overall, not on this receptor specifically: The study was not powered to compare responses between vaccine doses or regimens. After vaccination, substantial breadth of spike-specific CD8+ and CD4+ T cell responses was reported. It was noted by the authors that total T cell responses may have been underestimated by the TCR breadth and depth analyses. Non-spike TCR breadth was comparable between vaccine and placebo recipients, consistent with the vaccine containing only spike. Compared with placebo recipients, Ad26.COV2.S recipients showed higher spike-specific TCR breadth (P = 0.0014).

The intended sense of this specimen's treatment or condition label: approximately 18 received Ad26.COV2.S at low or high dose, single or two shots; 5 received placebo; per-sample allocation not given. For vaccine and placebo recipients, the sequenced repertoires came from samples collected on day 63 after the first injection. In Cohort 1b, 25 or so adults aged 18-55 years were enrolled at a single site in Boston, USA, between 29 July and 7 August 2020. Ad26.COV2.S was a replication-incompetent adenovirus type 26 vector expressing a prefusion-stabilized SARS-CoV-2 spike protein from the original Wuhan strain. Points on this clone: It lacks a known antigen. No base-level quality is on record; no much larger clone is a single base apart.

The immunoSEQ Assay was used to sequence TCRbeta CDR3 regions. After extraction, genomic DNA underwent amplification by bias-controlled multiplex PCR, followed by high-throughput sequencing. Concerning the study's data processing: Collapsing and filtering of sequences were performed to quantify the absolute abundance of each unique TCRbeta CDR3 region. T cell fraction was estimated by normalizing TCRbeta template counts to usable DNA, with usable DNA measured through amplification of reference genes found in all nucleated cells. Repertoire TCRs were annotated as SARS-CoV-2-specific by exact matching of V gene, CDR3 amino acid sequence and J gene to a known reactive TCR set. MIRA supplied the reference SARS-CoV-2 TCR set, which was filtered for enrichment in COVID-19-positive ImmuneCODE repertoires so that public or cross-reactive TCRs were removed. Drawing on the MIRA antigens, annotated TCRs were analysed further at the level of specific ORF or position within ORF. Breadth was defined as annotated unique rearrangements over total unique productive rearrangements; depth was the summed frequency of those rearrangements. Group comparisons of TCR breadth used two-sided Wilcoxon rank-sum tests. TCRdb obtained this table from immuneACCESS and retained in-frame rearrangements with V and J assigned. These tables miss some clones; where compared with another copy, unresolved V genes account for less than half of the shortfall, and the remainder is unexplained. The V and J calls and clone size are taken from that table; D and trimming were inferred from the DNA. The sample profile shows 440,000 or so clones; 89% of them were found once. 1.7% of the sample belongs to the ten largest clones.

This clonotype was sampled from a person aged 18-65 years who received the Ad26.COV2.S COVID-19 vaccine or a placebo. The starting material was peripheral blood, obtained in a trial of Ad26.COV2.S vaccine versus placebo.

The CDR3 region reads CASSPLGAGMNTEAFF. The bases read TGCGCCAGCAGCCCCCTGGGTGCAGGGATGAACACTGAAGCTTTCTTT. The chain links TRBV4-1 with TRBJ1-1; matching of 5 bases hints at TRBD1 as the D gene. The CDR3 numbers 16 residues from cysteine through phenylalanine. Only CDR3 DNA is held: 48 bases, read in frame from base 1. V sheds 4 bases and J sheds 0 bases, leaving 15 bases between their ends. The germline V gene gives CDR1 as MGHRA and CDR2 as YSYEKL.